This T cell receptor beta chain is from a study of shared clonotypes between healthy human individuals. Study findings and constraints: In several donors, about 5% of naive CD4 clonotypes appeared in common.

The split of CD4+ cells yielded CD45RA+ naive and CD45RA-negative memory subsets. Sequencing used immunoSEQ multiplex PCR; TCRdb keeps in-frame clones, though not all of them. The table lists over 950,000 clones, around 77% of them singletons. Regarding this clone: The antigen is not known.

Per the germline V gene, CDR1 is GTSNPN and CDR2 is SVGIG (reference sequence). This CDR3 comprises 15 residues. The V end lost 2 bases, the J end lost 7 bases, and 17 bases lay between the germline ends. What was sequenced was memory CD4+ T cells from PBMCs. Specified subset: CD45RA-negative fraction. The TCR originated in a man aged 18 to 29 in good health. Some clones in this sample may be carry-over from other donors' samples. The chain combines TRBV30 with TRBJ1-4, with a possible D match to TRBD1 (5 bases). This CDR3 is CAWSPPMGLVEKLFF. CDR3 DNA: TGTGCCTGGAGTCCCCCCATGGGACTTGTTGAAAAACTGTTTTTT.